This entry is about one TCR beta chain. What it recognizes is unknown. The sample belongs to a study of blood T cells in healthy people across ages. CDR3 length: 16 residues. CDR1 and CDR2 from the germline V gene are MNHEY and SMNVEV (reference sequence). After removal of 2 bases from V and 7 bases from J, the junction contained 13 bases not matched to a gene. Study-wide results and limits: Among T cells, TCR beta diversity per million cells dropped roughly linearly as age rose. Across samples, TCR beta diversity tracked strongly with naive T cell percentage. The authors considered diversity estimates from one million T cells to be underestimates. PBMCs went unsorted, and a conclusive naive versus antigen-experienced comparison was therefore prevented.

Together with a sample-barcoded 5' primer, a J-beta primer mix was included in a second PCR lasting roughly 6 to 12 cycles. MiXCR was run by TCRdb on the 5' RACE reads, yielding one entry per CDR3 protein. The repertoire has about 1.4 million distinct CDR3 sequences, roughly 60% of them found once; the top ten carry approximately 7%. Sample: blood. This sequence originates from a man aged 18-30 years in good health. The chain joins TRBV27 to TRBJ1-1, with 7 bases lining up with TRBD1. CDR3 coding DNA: TGTGCCAGCAGTTTACTACTATCTACAGGGGTGGATGAAGCTTTCTTT. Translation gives CASSLLLSTGVDEAFF.